This T cell receptor (beta chain) derives from a study of blood T cells in healthy people across ages (dated by TCRdb to between 2014 and 2017). Looking at the study overall: In model experiments, roughly one uniquely barcoded TCR beta cDNA molecule per two T cells was captured by template switching. Age-related changes in TCR beta repertoire diversity were measured in the study by deep sequencing normalized with unique cDNA molecular identifiers. To avoid experimental bias, donors of different ages were spread randomly across the sequencing lanes. The study analyzed two additional independent replicas of 1 million unique cDNA reads from the same blood draw for two donors, one aged 18 to 29 and one aged 80 or older. The donors were divided into four age groups: young (average roughly 17 years), middle-aged (about 41), aged (under 70) and long-lived (approximately 74). General conclusions and limits of the study: Compared with the aged group, the long-lived group had more naive CD4+ T cells, fewer expanded clones and increased TCR diversity, a pattern suggesting age selection. As age increased, observed TCR beta diversity per million T cells dropped in a roughly linear way, and a significant reduction was already evident by age around 41. There was a strong correlation between observed TCR beta diversity and the percentage of naive T cells measured by flow cytometry. Bulk unsorted PBMC profiling prevented conclusive comparison of naive and antigen-experienced compartments. Estimates of total diversity from one million sequenced T cells were regarded as lower bounds and underestimates. Because donor CMV infection status was unknown, age-related changes in expanded clonotypes were potentially confounded.

The CDR3 measures 15 amino acids from cysteine to phenylalanine. The entry retains the CDR3 DNA only, 45 bases that are in frame from base 1. The germline V gene (reference sequence) supplies CDR1 LNHNV and CDR2 YYDKDF. In the case of this clonotype: This receptor's antigen is unknown. The record has no base qualities; no much larger clone is one base away.

The roughly 39 donors, aged about 6 to 95 years, were systemically healthy Caucasian individuals from Russia. Each donor gave ten milliliters of peripheral blood, collected into EDTA-treated Vacutainer tubes. PBMCs were isolated by Ficoll-Paque density-gradient centrifugation, with at least 6.5 million obtained per sample. Total RNA was extracted from PBMCs with Trizol reagent, with at least 5.5 micrograms obtained per sample. For every donor, an aliquot of PBMCs went through flow cytometry to measure the percentages of naive CD45RAhigh/CD27high T cells. The library was made by 5' RACE. The instrument was an Illumina HiSeq 2500. The second PCR ran for roughly 7 to 11 cycles and used a J-beta primer mix along with a sample-barcoded 5' primer. Each TCR beta cDNA molecule received a unique molecular identifier from a template-switch 5' adaptor carrying 12 random nucleotides. At least 2.5 million CDR3-containing paired-end reads were obtained from each sample. First-strand cDNA was synthesized from all RNA with the Mint cDNA synthesis kit, primed by a TRBC-specific oligonucleotide. Following uracil-DNA glycosylase treatment, all cDNA underwent a first 18-cycle PCR with the universal primers M1SS and BC2_uni_R. Under the source paper's analysis protocol: Each sample was normalized by randomly selecting 1 million high-quality reads, each carrying a distinct molecular identifier. Instead of being binned into consensus sequences, reads that shared molecular identifiers were thrown out. CDR3 identification, clonotype clustering and error correction used MiTCR with a Q25 quality threshold and the strictest error-elimination algorithm. Lower-bound total TCR beta diversity was estimated with a nonparametric unseen species model using Euler transformation. TCRdb cleaned the public reads at Q25 with fastp, built clones with MiXCR and kept in-frame beta chains. When rows share a CDR3 protein, they turn into one entry using the most common DNA and genes. The V and J calls and clone size come from TCRdb's table, not from the authors' own analysis. The table for this sample lists about 2 million distinct CDR3 sequences; around half of them were counted only once. The ten largest clones represent more than 2% of the sample.

The chain is made from TRBV15 and TRBJ2-5; the D gene assignment is ambiguous. The DNA end favors TRBJ2-7, so the J call may be wrong. Sequenced input: blood. The origin of this receptor is a woman between 40 and 50 years old in good health. The CDR3 reads CATSRDPTALNEQYF. The DNA sequence is as follows: TGTGCCACCAGCAGAGATCCAACTGCTTTAAACGAGCAGTACTTC.